Presented here are 16 T cell receptor beta chains from one specimen sequenced in a study of Ad26.COV2.S vaccination and SARS-CoV-2 variants. Specified treatment: around 19 received Ad26.COV2.S at low or high dose, single or two shots; about five received placebo; per-sample allocation not given. Sample collection was performed on day 63 after the first vaccine or placebo injection. The repertoire was sequenced with immunoSEQ multiplex PCR; TCRdb's copy has only in-frame clones and lacks some. Here the sample spans hundreds of thousands of clones, roughly nine tenths being singletons. Sample: peripheral blood, taken in a trial of Ad26.COV2.S vaccine versus placebo. The receptors stem from a person aged 18 to 65 who received the Ad26.COV2.S COVID-19 vaccine or a placebo.

The chain links TRBV2 to TRBJ1-6; D not resolved. The CDR3 spans 15 residues. Trimming left V 2 bases short and J 5 bases short, with 10 bases between. CDR1 is SNHLY, CDR2 FYNNEI, per germline. In nucleotides, the CDR3 is TGTGCCAGCAGTGAATTCGAGGGAGATAATTCACCCCTCCACTTT. Protein: CASSEFEGDNSPLHF.

This sequence joins TRBV11-3 and TRBJ1-3; D may be TRBD1 (5 bases). This CDR3 is 15 amino acids long. V was clipped by 5 bases and J by 0 bases, with 11 bases between them. CDR1 and CDR2 (germline): SGHNT, YENEEA. In DNA, the CDR3 is TGTGCCAGCAGCCCGGGACCGCTCTCTGGAAACACCATATATTTT. Translation gives CASSPGPLSGNTIYF.

The rearrangement links TRBV14 to TRBJ2-6; possibly TRBD1 or TRBD2 for D (5 bases each). V was shortened by 1 base and J by 4 bases, with 29 bases between the two germline ends. The CDR3 is made up of 22 amino acids. Germline V gene sequence: CDR1 SGHDN, CDR2 FVKESK. CDR3 region: CASSQGSTLGPQLTLGANVLTF. The DNA of the CDR3 is TGTGCCAGCAGCCAAGGGAGCACACTGGGACCGCAATTAACTCTGGGGGCCAACGTCCTGACTTTC.

The chain uses TRBV24-1 and TRBJ2-2; D possibly corresponds to TRBD2 (5 bases). Trimming shortened V by 4 bases and J by 8 bases, and 16 bases separated the two germline ends. This CDR3 spans 15 amino acids. The germline V gene encodes CDR1 KGHDR and CDR2 SFDVKD. CDR3 DNA: TGTGCCACCAGTGACCCGTTTTCCGGGGAGGGGGAGCTGTTTTTT. Translated: CATSDPFSGEGELFF.

V is TRBV28 and J is TRBJ1-1; TRBD1 aligns across 9 bases. The CDR3 has 19 residues. V lost 3 bases, J lost 4 bases, and 18 bases stayed unmatched. Per germline, CDR1 MDHEN and CDR2 SYDVKM. The CDR3 here is CASSFPRQGVPLRGTEAFF. CDR3 bases: TGTGCCAGCAGTTTCCCCCGACAGGGGGTCCCTCTTAGGGGCACTGAAGCTTTCTTT.

This clone was recorded only once. The chain combines TRBV5-6 with TRBJ2-1; D perhaps matches TRBD1 (5 bases). The CDR3 has 16 residues. In germline, CDR1 is SGHDT, CDR2 YYEEEE. V was clipped by 2 bases and J by 3 bases, with 15 bases between them. In DNA, the CDR3 is TGTGCCAGCAGCTTAGAAAGGACACTCCTCTACAATGAGCAGTTCTTC. It is translated as CASSLERTLLYNEQFF.

V usage is TRBV9 and J usage is TRBJ2-2; D gene ambiguous. The CDR3 runs 14 residues. V was clipped by 7 bases and J by 1 base, with 11 bases between them. The V gene's germline CDR1 is SGDLS and CDR2 YYNGEE. Here the CDR3 reads CASGSLMNTGELFF. CDR3 in DNA: TGTGCCAGCGGTTCACTCATGAACACCGGGGAGCTGTTTTTT.

The chain joins TRBV4-1 to TRBJ2-1; 9 bases fit TRBD2. J was trimmed by 0 bases and V by 1 base; bases with no gene match: 1. The length of the CDR3 is 16 residues. Germline values: CDR1 MGHRA, CDR2 YSYEKL. The CDR3 DNA sequence: TGCGCCAGCAGCCAAGGACTAGCGGCCTCCTACAATGAGCAGTTCTTC. Translated, it gives CASSQGLAASYNEQFF.

This rearrangement joins TRBV10-3 to TRBJ1-2, with D unclear. Trimming cost V 0 bases and J 9 bases, with 8 bases left between them. The CDR3 consists of 12 residues. The germline V gene has CDR1 ENHRY and CDR2 SYGVKD. The CDR3 loop is CAISESGGSYTF. DNA for the CDR3: TGTGCCATCAGTGAGTCGGGAGGGAGCTACACCTTC.

The J gene is TRBJ2-2, the V gene TRBV28, with TRBD2 matching 7 bases. Germline CDR1 and CDR2: MDHEN and SYDVKM. The CDR3 loop spans 15 amino acids. V dropped 6 bases and J dropped 0; count of bases not matched to a gene: 4. The CDR3 here is CASSPGLANTGELFF. The CDR3 DNA reads as TGTGCCAGCAGCCCCGGACTAGCGAACACCGGGGAGCTGTTTTTT. Full variable domain (outside the CDR3, taken from reference TRBV28 and TRBJ2-2): DVKVTQSSRYLVKRTGEKVFLECVQDMDHENMFWYRQDPGLGLRLIYFSYDVKMKEKGDIPEGYSVSREKKERFSLILESASTNQTSMYLCASSPGLANTGELFFGEGSRLTVL.

This chain joins TRBV11-2 and TRBJ1-2; 7 bases map to TRBD1. V was pared by 0 bases and J by 6 bases, with 4 bases of the junction left unmatched. The CDR3 totals 14 residues. Germline V gene data show CDR1 as SGHAT and CDR2 as FQNNGV. The CDR3 bases are TGTGCCAGCAGCTTAGACCAGGGGGTAGATGGCTACACCTTC. Residues: CASSLDQGVDGYTF.

The V and J genes are TRBV18 and TRBJ2-5, with D hard to call. This CDR3 is 16 amino acids long. The germline gives CDR1 KGHSH, CDR2 LQKENI. V was trimmed by 6 bases and J by 5 bases, leaving 22 bases between them. CDR3 sequence (DNA): TGTGCCAGCTCTCCCAGCGTTTCGGAATTTTGGGAGACCCAGTACTTC. Residues: CASSPSVSEFWETQYF.

The chain combines TRBV29-1 with TRBJ1-1, with D maybe TRBD1 (5 bases). Trimming took 5 bases from V and 4 from J, leaving 11 bases between them. This CDR3 spans 12 amino acids. Germline-derived CDR1 and CDR2 are SQVTM and ANQGSEA. The CDR3 nucleotides are TGCAGCGTTCGACAGAGTCCCACTGAAGCTTTCTTT. Its protein is CSVRQSPTEAFF.

This clone has only a few counts. J is TRBJ2-5 and V is TRBV5-4, with 7 bases that match TRBD1. The CDR3 spans 13 residues. V lost 4 bases, J lost 5 bases, and 5 bases stayed unmatched. Germline CDR1 SGHNT, CDR2 YYREEE (reference sequence). The CDR3 region has the DNA TGTGCCAGCAGCCAACAGGGGTCGGAGACCCAGTACTTC. Its translation is CASSQQGSETQYF.

This rearrangement joins TRBV7-2 to TRBJ2-1; possible D gene TRBD2, 7 bases. V lost 6 bases and J 8 bases, leaving 20 bases between the germline ends. The CDR3 length is 15 residues. Germline V gives CDR1 SGHTA, CDR2 FQGNSA. Written as DNA, the CDR3 is TGTGCCAGCAGTCCCGGGGGCGGGAGTTCGTATGAGCAGTTCTTC. It codes for CASSPGGGSSYEQFF.

This chain joins TRBV7-6 and TRBJ2-3; D remains ambiguous. From germline, CDR1 is SGHVS and CDR2 FNYEAQ. The V end lost 1 base, the J end lost 4 bases, and 6 bases lay between the germline ends. The CDR3 is 13 amino acids. The CDR3 bases are TGTGCCAGCAGCTTAGAAAACCCAGATACGCAGTATTTT. This gives the protein CASSLENPDTQYF.